This entry concerns a single TCR beta chain. Antigen specificity is unknown. These data come from a study of T cells in lung cancer brain metastases. Study-wide background: No interval therapy was given to about 90% of the 20 patients. General study findings and limits: Most clones were lesion-specific, with limited overlap between paired lesions (mean Morisita index around 0.23).

Generated by immunoSEQ multiplex PCR, the TCRdb table keeps only in-frame clones and is missing some. The table includes about 4,900 clones, over 80% detected once. Sequenced material: tumor tissue from the primary lung tumor. This TCR derives from a woman between 50 and 59 years old with non-small cell lung cancer.

CDR3 nucleotides: TGTGCCAGCAGCCCCAGGACAGGGTATCAAGAGACCCAGTACTTC. This gives the protein CASSPRTGYQETQYF. V usage is TRBV11-2 and J usage is TRBJ2-5; 8 nucleotides match TRBD1. The junction had 7 bases not matched to a gene; V was cut back by 5 bases and J by 2 bases. Germline V lookup: CDR1 SGHAT, CDR2 FQNNGV. The CDR3 loop spans 15 amino acids.